A single sample gave rise to the 24 T cell receptor beta chains below, sequenced in a study of T cell responses to AZD1222 COVID-19 vaccine. Profiling relied on immunoSEQ multiplex PCR, and the TCRdb table lists in-frame clones only, not all of them. The sample contains 110,000 to 150,000 clones, 88% of which appear only once. The input for sequencing was peripheral blood, taken 28 days after the second AZD1222 dose. These receptor sequences come from an adult who received the AZD1222 COVID-19 vaccine.

This chain uses TRBV30 with TRBJ2-6; no clear D. Trimming pared 4 bases from V and 1 base from J, leaving 11 bases between. The CDR3 totals 15 residues. Germline CDR1 GTSNPN, CDR2 SVGIG (reference sequence). The CDR3 loop reads CAWIPDPSGANVLTF. The CDR3 DNA is TGTGCCTGGATCCCGGACCCTTCTGGGGCCAACGTCCTGACTTTC.

This clone was observed a single time. The V call is TRBV19, the J call TRBJ1-2; 12 bases align to TRBD1. With V trimmed by 5 bases and J by 6 bases, 13 bases remained unmatched. Germline V gene data show CDR1 as LNHDA and CDR2 as SQIVND (reference sequence). CDR3 size: 17 residues. The CDR3 region is CASSSLSGTGGGHGYTF. The CDR3 DNA is TGTGCCAGTAGTTCGCTCTCAGGGACAGGGGGCGGCCATGGCTACACCTTC.

The chain uses TRBV7-9 and TRBJ1-2, with D uncertain. This CDR3 contains 16 residues. V lost 7 bases and J lost 4, with 22 bases in between. Germline V gene data show CDR1 as SEHNR and CDR2 as FQNEAQ (reference sequence). The CDR3, as DNA: TGTGCCAGCAACCCCGGGGTGGGAGGCCGCGGCTATGGCTACACCTTC. It codes for CASNPGVGGRGYGYTF.

This clone turned up a few times. The rearrangement joins TRBV10-2 to TRBJ2-1, with a weak D call TRBD2 (5 bases). With 2 bases removed from V and 5 bases from J, the gap between germline ends came to 13 bases. The CDR3 is 15 amino acids. Germline V lookup: CDR1 WSHSY, CDR2 SAAADI. CDR3 in DNA: TGCGCCAGCAGTGAGGGCAGGTCGGGGAACAATGAGCAGTTCTTC. It is translated as CASSEGRSGNNEQFF.

The genes are TRBV5-6 and TRBJ2-7, with D perhaps TRBD2 (5 bases). Trimming cost V 4 bases and J 6 bases, with 8 bases left between them. The germline gives CDR1 SGHDT, CDR2 YYEEEE. The CDR3 extends over 11 amino acids. The DNA of the CDR3 is TGTGCCAGCAGCATACTAGGCGAGCAGTACTTC. Protein sequence: CASSILGEQYF. The variable domain in full, completed from reference TRBV5-6 and TRBJ2-7, reads DAGVTQSPTHLIKTRGQQVTLRCSPKSGHDTVSWYQQALGQGPQFIFQYYEEEERQRGNFPDRFSGHQFPNYSSELNVNALLLGDSALYLCASSILGEQYFGPGTRLTVT.

The chain has TRBV27 and TRBJ2-5, with D perhaps matching TRBD2 (6 bases). The CDR3 spans 16 residues. V gave up 3 bases and J gave up 4 bases, with 18 bases separating them. The germline V gene has CDR1 MNHEY and CDR2 SMNVEV (reference sequence). CDR3 nucleotides: TGTGCCAGCAGTTTGAGTTGGGGGGTCGGATTAGAGACCCAGTACTTC. Its protein is CASSLSWGVGLETQYF.

The sample holds a few counts of this clone. This chain uses TRBV2 with TRBJ1-6; unclear D gene. Trimming stripped 5 bases from V and 9 bases from J, with 5 bases between. From germline, CDR1 is SNHLY and CDR2 FYNNEI. This CDR3 is 11 amino acids long. The CDR3 loop reads CASSHISPLHF. In DNA, the CDR3 is TGTGCCAGCAGTCATATTTCACCCCTCCACTTT.

By share, this clone counts as medium-sized. This chain joins TRBV6-5 and TRBJ2-3; D remains unclear. V was trimmed by 4 bases and J by 2 bases, leaving 13 bases between them. This CDR3 has 15 residues. CDR1 is MNHEY, CDR2 SVGAGI, per germline. CDR3 nucleotide sequence: TGTGCCAGCAGTTCCCGACGGTTTACCACAGATACGCAGTATTTT. Its translation is CASSSRRFTTDTQYF.

The rearrangement joins TRBV18 to TRBJ1-1, with D unresolved. Germline CDR1 KGHSH, CDR2 LQKENI. Trimming cost V 6 bases and J 10 bases, with 21 bases left between them. The CDR3 loop spans 14 amino acids. CDR3 bases: TGTGCCAGCTCGCTTACGGACGGGGAGCGGGGAGCTTTCTTT. It encodes CASSLTDGERGAFF.

The V call is TRBV5-6, the J call TRBJ2-2; D is ambiguous. This CDR3 spans 15 amino acids. The V and J ends lost 0 bases and 5 bases respectively, with 11 bases between them. Germline V gene sequence: CDR1 SGHDT, CDR2 YYEEEE. CDR3 sequence: CASSLDGYLTGELFF. CDR3 in DNA: TGTGCCAGCAGCTTGGACGGCTACCTGACCGGGGAGCTGTTTTTT. The complete variable domain, with remaining parts taken from reference TRBV5-6 and TRBJ2-2, reads DAGVTQSPTHLIKTRGQQVTLRCSPKSGHDTVSWYQQALGQGPQFIFQYYEEEERQRGNFPDRFSGHQFPNYSSELNVNALLLGDSALYLCASSLDGYLTGELFFGEGSRLTVL.

The V gene is TRBV3-1 (or the pseudogene TRBV3-2), the J gene TRBJ1-2, with D uncertain. The germline V and J ends were trimmed by 2 bases and 2 bases, with 12 bases remaining between them. Germline CDR1 and CDR2: LGHDT and YNNKEL (reference sequence). The CDR3 length is 15 residues. The chain's CDR3 is CASSQRVGENYGYTF. In nucleotides, the CDR3 is TGTGCCAGCAGCCAAAGGGTAGGAGAGAACTATGGCTACACCTTC.

The chain is built from TRBV2 and TRBJ2-7, with 7 bases aligning to TRBD2. The germline V gene encodes CDR1 SNHLY and CDR2 FYNNEI. V was clipped by 7 bases and J by 6 bases; unmatched bases: 6. The CDR3 has 12 amino acids. The CDR3 sequence: CASNTPGGEQYF. The CDR3 bases are TGTGCCAGCAATACCCCGGGAGGCGAGCAGTACTTC.

This chain connects TRBV19 to TRBJ2-1; TRBD2 agrees at 10 bases. J was trimmed by 7 bases and V by 4 bases; bases with no gene match: 7. The length of the CDR3 is 15 residues. CDR1 and CDR2 from the germline V gene are LNHDA and SQIVND (reference sequence). CDR3 nucleotides: TGTGCCAGTAGTACTCCCCTAGCGGGAGCTAATGAGCAGTTCTTC. It translates to CASSTPLAGANEQFF. The whole variable domain, remainder taken from reference TRBV19 and TRBJ2-1, is DGGITQSPKYLFRKEGQNVTLSCEQNLNHDAMYWYRQDPGQGLRLIYYSQIVNDFQKGDIAEGYSVSREKKESFPLTVTSAQKNPTAFYLCASSTPLAGANEQFFGPGTRLTVL.

The chain joins TRBV6-5 to TRBJ1-2; D unresolved. Germline-derived CDR1 and CDR2 are MNHEY and SVGAGI. Between the trimmed V and J ends, which lost 7 bases and 8 bases, there was a span of 14 bases. This CDR3 is built from 12 residues. The CDR3 coding sequence is TGTGCCAGCACCCGGGAGCCACTCGGCTACACCTTC. The encoded protein is CASTREPLGYTF.

The chain joins TRBV5-1 to TRBJ2-1, with D possibly TRBD1 on 5 matching bases. CDR3 size: 14 residues. Germline-derived CDR1 and CDR2 are SGHRS and YFSETQ. V was shortened by 4 bases and J by 5 bases, with 13 bases between the two germline ends. The CDR3 sequence: CASSVRDLDNEQFF. The CDR3, as DNA: TGCGCCAGCAGCGTCAGGGATTTAGACAATGAGCAGTTCTTC.

The rearrangement links TRBV5-1 to TRBJ2-1; D assignment may be TRBD1 or TRBD2 (5 bases each). From germline, CDR1 is SGHRS and CDR2 YFSETQ. This CDR3 contains 17 residues. Trimming stripped 4 bases from V and 5 bases from J, with 22 bases between. CDR3 nucleotides: TGCGCCAGCAGCCTCCAGTTGGGGCGAGGGGCTAACAATGAGCAGTTCTTC. Translated: CASSLQLGRGANNEQFF.

V gene TRBV12-3 or TRBV12-4 combines with J gene TRBJ1-2; D perhaps matches TRBD1 (5 bases). This CDR3 is built from 12 residues. Trimming cost V 4 bases and J 12 bases, with 15 bases left between them. In DNA, the CDR3 is TGTGCCAGCAGTTCGGGGAGAGGGGCAAACACCTTC. It specifies CASSSGRGANTF.

This rearrangement joins TRBV5-1 to TRBJ2-3, with D possibly TRBD2 on 5 matching bases. V dropped 0 bases and J dropped 1 base, with 9 bases sitting between them. The CDR3 is made up of 15 amino acids. Germline values: CDR1 SGHRS, CDR2 YFSETQ. The CDR3 DNA is TGCGCCAGCAGCTTGGGGGCCGGGGGCACAGATACGCAGTATTTT. Translation: CASSLGAGGTDTQYF.

The V call is TRBV29-1, the J call TRBJ2-3, with D possibly TRBD1 on 6 matching bases. This CDR3 has 11 amino acids. Germline V gene data show CDR1 as SQVTM and CDR2 as ANQGSEA. V shed 7 bases and J shed 4 bases, with 9 bases lying between them. The CDR3 region has the DNA TGCAGCGGGAAGGGGGCAGATACGCAGTATTTT. Amino acid sequence: CSGKGADTQYF.

This rearrangement joins TRBV5-4 to TRBJ1-2, with D maybe TRBD1 (6 bases). Germline loops: CDR1 SGHNT, CDR2 YYREEE (reference sequence). Trimming shortened V by 5 bases and J by 4 bases, and 12 bases separated the two germline ends. This CDR3 has 13 residues. The CDR3, as DNA: TGTGCCAGCAGGCCAGGACAGAGCTATGGCTACACCTTC. Its translation: CASRPGQSYGYTF.

V is TRBV30 and J is TRBJ1-5; TRBD1 is a possible D gene (5 bases). V lost 5 bases and J 0 bases, leaving 8 bases between the germline ends. The CDR3 has 13 amino acids. Germline CDR1 is GTSNPN and CDR2 is SVGIG (reference sequence). CDR3 sequence reads: CAWGGDSNQPQHF. For the CDR3, the DNA is TGTGCCTGGGGGGGGGATAGCAATCAGCCCCAGCATTTT.

The CDR3: CASSLRSPSAQHYGYTF. For the CDR3, the DNA is TGTGCCAGCAGCTTAAGATCCCCTAGTGCGCAGCATTATGGCTACACCTTC. The V and J genes are TRBV7-8 and TRBJ1-2; D ambiguous. CDR3 length equals 17 residues. CDR1 and CDR2 (germline): SGHVS, FQNEAQ. Trimming took 2 bases from V and 5 from J, leaving 21 bases between them.

The chain carries TRBV27 and TRBJ2-7; TRBD1 matches 7 bases. The trim removed 5 bases at V and 6 bases at J, leaving 10 bases unmatched. CDR3 size: 14 residues. Looked up from germline, CDR1 is MNHEY and CDR2 is SMNVEV (reference sequence). The CDR3 reads CASSRDRVFSEQYF. Here the CDR3 DNA reads TGTGCCAGCAGTCGCGACAGGGTCTTCTCCGAGCAGTACTTC.

The chain employs TRBV19 and TRBJ1-5; 9 bases align to TRBD1. The CDR3 has 15 residues. Germline values: CDR1 LNHDA, CDR2 SQIVND (reference sequence). The J segment lost 6 bases and the V segment lost 4 bases, leaving 7 bases of the junction unmatched. The CDR3 bases are TGTGCCAGTAGTAAACGGACAGGGGATGGTCAGCCCCAGCATTTT. It translates to CASSKRTGDGQPQHF.